This TCR beta chain is from a study of regulatory T cells in long-lasting Graves disease. Indicated time point: newly diagnosed GD, antithyroid drugs for less than 3 months. RNA from PBMCs was the source of the TCR library. This CDR3 has 11 residues. Germline V gene sequence: CDR1 MNHEY, CDR2 SVGEGT. Trimming took off 4 bases at V and 5 bases at J, with 5 bases between the two ends. The table lists this clonotype with many counts. HTBI primers from iRepertoire and Arm-PCR of CDR3 regions yielded the TCR beta libraries. Using its own MiXCR run on the multiplex PCR reads, TCRdb lists one record per CDR3 protein. The data hold about 430,000 distinct CDR3 sequences, with 15% observed a single time. The same sample was also used in a study of T cells in Graves' hyperthyroidism and ophthalmopathy. From that paper: Patients were aged 18 to 65, had disease duration under 2 months, and had newly diagnosed hyperthyroidism.

The specimen was peripheral blood mononuclear cells (PBMCs), collected at new diagnosis, from a patient treated with antithyroid drugs. The source is a woman aged 40-49 years with Graves disease. The chain employs TRBV6-2 or TRBV6-3 and TRBJ2-5; D is unresolved. Here the CDR3 reads CASSSVETQYF. The CDR3 DNA reads as TGTGCCAGCAGTTCGGTCGAGACCCAGTACTTC.